Following are 11 T cell receptor beta chains from one sample sequenced in a study of blood T cell repertoires in COVID-19. The data were produced by immunoSEQ multiplex PCR, yet TCRdb's version contains in-frame clones alone and is incomplete. The sample lists hundreds of thousands of clones; roughly 89% were seen once. Sequenced sample: peripheral blood. The receptor source for this set is a woman in her twenties or thirties with active or convalescent COVID-19.

This clone showed up just once. This rearrangement joins TRBV5-1 to TRBJ2-5, with D perhaps matching TRBD2 (6 bases). Germline V lookup: CDR1 SGHRS, CDR2 YFSETQ. The CDR3 runs to 17 residues. The V gene lost 2 bases and the J gene lost 3 bases, with 20 bases spanning the gap. Here the CDR3 reads CASSLTLPVTGEETQYF. The CDR3 DNA follows: TGCGCCAGCAGCTTAACCCTCCCCGTTACGGGGGAAGAGACCCAGTACTTC.

As for this clone: Other DNA sequences from this sample encode an identical CDR3 as well. This sequence joins TRBV24-1 and TRBJ2-2, with 10 bases identical to TRBD1. The germline V gene has CDR1 KGHDR and CDR2 SFDVKD. V was clipped by 4 bases and J by 4 bases; unmatched bases: 5. This CDR3 comprises 16 residues. As DNA, the CDR3 is TGTGCCACCAGTGACTCCGGGACAGGGGTCACCGGGGAGCTGTTTTTT. It yields the protein CATSDSGTGVTGELFF.

J is TRBJ2-5 and V is TRBV19, with 8 bases that match TRBD2. With V trimmed by 9 bases and J by 5 bases, 14 bases remained unmatched. The CDR3 sequence is 15 residues long. CDR1 is LNHDA and CDR2 is SQIVND in the germline V gene (reference sequence). CDR3 region: CASHGLAGGEETQYF. In DNA, the CDR3 is TGTGCCAGCCACGGGCTCGCGGGAGGCGAGGAGACCCAGTACTTC. Filled out from reference TRBV19 and TRBJ2-5, the complete variable domain reads DGGITQSPKYLFRKEGQNVTLSCEQNLNHDAMYWYRQDPGQGLRLIYYSQIVNDFQKGDIAEGYSVSREKKESFPLTVTSAQKNPTAFYLCASHGLAGGEETQYFGPGTRLLVL.

This chain links TRBV11-2 with TRBJ1-2; 8 nucleotides agree with TRBD1. CDR3 size: 16 residues. The ends lost 5 bases at V and 2 bases at J; junction bases unmatched: 10. Germline V gene lookup returns CDR1 SGHAT and CDR2 FQNNGV. The CDR3 region has the DNA TGTGCCAGCAGCCTAGGGACAGGAGGGGGCAACTATGGCTACACCTTC. It codes for CASSLGTGGGNYGYTF.

The sample holds a few counts of this clone. The chain joins TRBV6-6 to TRBJ2-7; 9 nucleotides match TRBD2. The CDR3 runs 13 residues. Germline values: CDR1 MNHNY, CDR2 SVGAGI (reference sequence). V lost 6 bases and J lost 7; bases outside the gene matches: 7. CDR3 amino acids: CASRRRGGMEQYF. The CDR3 bases are TGTGCCAGCAGGAGGCGGGGGGGTATGGAGCAGTACTTC.

The chain joins TRBV5-1 to TRBJ2-1; 7 nucleotides agree with TRBD2. Germline-derived CDR1 and CDR2 are SGHRS and YFSETQ. Trimming took 7 bases from V and 8 from J; bases not matched to a gene: 18. The CDR3 loop spans 16 amino acids. Written as DNA, the CDR3 is TGCGCCAGCGTAGCCTCCAGCGGGGTATCCTCCTATGAGCAGTTCTTC. It codes for CASVASSGVSSYEQFF. The entire variable domain, with the rest obtained from reference TRBV5-1 and TRBJ2-1, is as follows: KAGVTQTPRYLIKTRGQQVTLSCSPISGHRSVSWYQQTPGQGLQFLFEYFSETQRNKGNFPGRFSGRQFSNSRSEMNVSTLELGDSALYLCASVASSGVSSYEQFFGPGTRLTVL.

This sequence joins TRBV5-4 and TRBJ1-4; the D gene is possibly TRBD1 (5 bases). Germline V gene data show CDR1 as SGHNT and CDR2 as YYREEE (reference sequence). The V gene lost 5 bases and the J gene lost 4 bases, with 18 bases spanning the gap. This CDR3 is 16 amino acids long. CDR3 sequence: CASSDTGTSNNEKLFF. The CDR3 nucleotides are TGTGCCAGCAGTGATACCGGGACTTCTAATAATGAAAAACTGTTTTTT.

The genes are TRBV7-9 and TRBJ2-2; 7 nucleotides align to TRBD2. V trimming: 7 bases; J trimming: 0 bases; junction bases outside the gene matches: 14. Germline V gene sequence: CDR1 SEHNR, CDR2 FQNEAQ (reference sequence). The CDR3 is 18 amino acids. CDR3 sequence (DNA): TGTGCCAGCACCAACGCCCTCAAGCGGGACGCGAACACCGGGGAGCTGTTTTTT. Its translation: CASTNALKRDANTGELFF. The variable domain in full, completed from reference TRBV7-9 and TRBJ2-2, reads DTGVSQNPRHKITKRGQNVTFRCDPISEHNRLYWYRQTLGQGPEFLTYFQNEAQLEKSRLLSDRFSAERPKGSFSTLEIQRTEQGDSAMYLCASTNALKRDANTGELFFGEGSRLTVL.

V gene TRBV4-1 combines with J gene TRBJ2-3, with D maybe TRBD1 (6 bases). Deletions cut 1 base from V and 0 bases from J, with 14 bases between. The CDR3 is made up of 17 amino acids. From germline, CDR1 is MGHRA and CDR2 YSYEKL. The CDR3 nucleotides are TGCGCCAGCAGCCAAGTTATTGGGGGCCGGAGCACAGATACGCAGTATTTT. Protein sequence: CASSQVIGGRSTDTQYF.

The chain links TRBV5-1 to TRBJ2-2; 7 bases line up with TRBD1. This CDR3 has 16 residues. V was pared by 4 bases and J by 4 bases, with 10 bases of the junction left unmatched. CDR1 is SGHRS and CDR2 is YFSETQ in the germline V gene. DNA of the CDR3: TGCGCCAGCAGCACGGCGACAGGGAGTGGCACCGGGGAGCTGTTTTTT. This translates into CASSTATGSGTGELFF.

The sample holds a few counts of this clone. This rearrangement joins TRBV2 to TRBJ1-5; weak D call: TRBD1 (5 bases). Trimming left V 6 bases short and J 6 bases short, with 15 bases between. From germline, CDR1 is SNHLY and CDR2 FYNNEI. The CDR3 length is 14 residues. The CDR3 nucleotides are TGTGCCAGCAGCGCCGACGGGGGGAGTCAGCCCCAGCATTTT. As protein: CASSADGGSQPQHF.